The present entry profiles one T cell receptor (beta chain) with its context. This entry is derived from a study of blood T cell repertoires in COVID-19. Measured with immunoSEQ multiplex PCR; TCRdb has only the in-frame clones, and not every one. This table has roughly 190,000 clones, about 85% appearing once. Sequences were obtained from peripheral blood. The receptor's source is a woman in her fifties or sixties with acute or convalescent COVID-19.

CDR3 amino acids: CASTTIGGEGLYEQYF. The CDR3 coding sequence is TGTGCCAGCACCACGATTGGGGGGGAGGGCCTCTACGAGCAGTACTTC. The V call is TRBV28, the J call TRBJ2-7, with TRBD2 identical over 7 bases. V gave up 7 bases and J gave up 3 bases; unmatched junction bases: 15. Per the germline V gene, CDR1 is MDHEN and CDR2 is SYDVKM. The CDR3 runs to 16 residues.